This is a list of T cell receptor beta chains from one sample in a study of blood T cell repertoires in COVID-19. Sequencing was performed with immunoSEQ multiplex PCR; in TCRdb, only in-frame clones are kept and a portion is missing. The sample has about 100,000 clones, about 90% seen once. Sequenced material: peripheral blood. The receptor source for this set is a human donor in a cohort sampled during active COVID-19. Both conserved end residues are trimmed from each CDR3.

TRBV28	TRBJ1-2	ASSLTGTGNYGYT
TRBV5-6	TRBJ2-2	ASSFPGTGELF
TRBV7-2	TRBJ2-2	ASSWSRDAGELF
TRBV6-5	TRBJ2-7	ASSLGQDAYEQY
TRBV6-6	TRBJ1-5	ASSSRSQREKPQH
TRBV7-9	TRBJ1-1	ASSPGGNTEAF
TRBV2	TRBJ1-1	ASSITGDTEAF
TRBV19	TRBJ1-1	ASSHTAGGKAEAF
TRBV5-5	TRBJ1-4	ASSLGRDRGDEKLF
TRBV6-2/TRBV6-3	TRBJ1-4	ASSYTDSTNEKLF
TRBV7-8	TRBJ1-2	ASSPERVSTNYGYT
TRBV27	TRBJ1-1	ASSVQGTNTEAF
TRBV28	TRBJ1-5	ASSNTRLEPQH
TRBV24-1	TRBJ2-7	ATSDRGLNEQY
TRBV14	TRBJ1-3	ASSQVGGATGNTIY
TRBV11-2	TRBJ2-5	ASSLRDRGFQETQY
TRBV19	TRBJ1-1	ASHQGGLNTEAF
TRBV18	TRBJ2-5	ASSEAGQPQETQY
TRBV10-3	TRBJ2-5	AISTRGTSGQETQY
TRBV7-9	TRBJ1-4	ASSLASGTGREKLF
TRBV2	TRBJ2-5	ASRDRAGEETQY
TRBV11-2	TRBJ1-1	ASSLVGDTEAF
TRBV10-3	TRBJ2-3	AISEGQGSGTDTQY
TRBV7-2	TRBJ1-1	ASSSAGDTEAF
TRBV2	TRBJ2-3	ASTTTGVTDTQY
TRBV5-4	TRBJ2-2	ASSSRVFDTGELF
TRBV6-5	TRBJ1-5	ASSPTSSQPQH
TRBV6-2/TRBV6-3	TRBJ1-2	ASSLVLYGYT
TRBV6-5	TRBJ1-6	ASSYRGSSYNSPLH
TRBV7-9	TRBJ1-6	ASSLGGTGGVSPLH
TRBV10-2	TRBJ1-1	ASSFKNTEAF
TRBV28	TRBJ2-7	ASTRVDRESYEQY
TRBV19	TRBJ1-5	ASSMGQGARPQH
TRBV25-1	TRBJ2-3	ASMVGRRKY
TRBV5-1	TRBJ2-2	ASSRGLAHTGELF
TRBV18	TRBJ2-1	ASSPPQLNEQF
TRBV5-1	TRBJ2-7	ASSLVRGELHEQY
TRBV5-6	TRBJ2-3	ASSLGLADTDTQY
TRBV5-1	TRBJ2-7	ASTSAPGGSYEQY
TRBV14	TRBJ2-1	ASSPSGGNEQF
TRBV6-2/TRBV6-3	TRBJ2-2	ASSLKRFDSGELF
TRBV19	TRBJ1-2	ASSSQGAANYGYT
TRBV18	TRBJ2-6	ASSPFGGAGANVLT
TRBV11-2	TRBJ1-1	ASSPPQGAARDTEAF
TRBV5-1	TRBJ1-1	ASSSTGVAEAF
TRBV5-1	TRBJ2-5	ASSHSGLGETQY
TRBV5-1	TRBJ2-7	ASSFNRDRNQYEQY
TRBV5-1	TRBJ2-7	ASSSTSGIRSYEQY
TRBV4-3	TRBJ1-6	ASSQDRLQGEKGSPLH
TRBV10-2	TRBJ2-1	ASSSRGNEQF
TRBV28	TRBJ1-1	ASRSGTGGTEAF
TRBV5-1	TRBJ2-7	ASSRTNSGTGIEQY
TRBV4-2	TRBJ2-2	ASSQEVLQTGLAGTGELF
TRBV25-1	TRBJ2-7	ASSSGRGDRQY